This T cell receptor (beta chain) stems from a study of T cell changes during pregnancy in multiple sclerosis. There are 13 residues in the CDR3. CDR1 and CDR2 from the germline V gene are SGDLS and YYNGEE. The V end was cut by 0 bases, the J end by 5 bases, with 8 bases between. Here immunoSEQ multiplex PCR was the method, and the copy in TCRdb shows in-frame clones only, minus some. The data hold around 31,000 clones, with approximately 94% observed a single time. The source was CD4+ T cells from peripheral blood mononuclear cells, collected in the second trimester of pregnancy. The V and J genes are TRBV9 and TRBJ1-2, with D hard to call. This receptor was taken from a female donor with multiple sclerosis, enrolled in a pregnancy study. CDR3 in DNA: TGTGCCAGCAGCGTAGGGCAGGCTTATGGCTACACCTTC. It encodes CASSVGQAYGYTF.